The 8 T cell receptor beta chains reported below all come from one sample, sequenced in a study of blood T cell repertoires in COVID-19. Sequencing was performed with immunoSEQ multiplex PCR; in TCRdb, only in-frame clones are kept and a portion is missing. The sample gives 60,000 to 85,000 clones, roughly 80% of which show up once; 15% to 20% is in the top ten. Specimen: peripheral blood. The source of these receptors is a woman aged 60 to 75 with acute or convalescent COVID-19.

The chain couples TRBV19 to TRBJ2-3, with 13 bases lining up with TRBD2. CDR3 length equals 16 residues. V gave up 5 bases and J gave up 3 bases; unmatched junction bases: 5. CDR1 and CDR2 from the germline V gene are LNHDA and SQIVND (reference sequence). Here the CDR3 reads CASSSRTSGGTDTQYF. CDR3 nucleotides: TGTGCCAGTAGTTCCCGGACTAGCGGGGGAACAGATACGCAGTATTTT.

This clone showed up just a few times. The CDR3 sequence: CASSHNWGVDSPLHF. CDR3 nucleotide sequence: TGTGCCAGCAGCCACAATTGGGGGGTCGATTCACCCCTCCACTTT. V is TRBV5-5 and J is TRBJ1-6, with D possibly being TRBD1 (5 bases). V dropped 4 bases and J dropped 8 bases, with 16 bases sitting between them. From germline, CDR1 is SGHKS and CDR2 YYEKEE (reference sequence). CDR3 size: 15 residues.

The chain combines TRBV5-5 with TRBJ2-5, with a possible D match to TRBD1 (5 bases). From germline, CDR1 is SGHKS and CDR2 YYEKEE (reference sequence). There are 16 residues in the CDR3. V was pared by 0 bases and J by 5 bases, with 17 bases between. CDR3 coding DNA: TGTGCCAGCAGCTTGGCCGGTCAGGGAATCGTCGAGACCCAGTACTTC. This gives the protein CASSLAGQGIVETQYF.

The chain links TRBV5-6 to TRBJ1-4; D gene uncertain. V was trimmed by 1 base and J by 0 bases, leaving 10 bases between them. Germline CDR1 and CDR2: SGHDT and YYEEEE. This CDR3 spans 16 amino acids. CDR3 sequence (DNA): TGTGCCAGCAGCTTGTTAGTAGATTCAACTAATGAAAAACTGTTTTTT. It is translated as CASSLLVDSTNEKLFF.

This clone was observed once. The rearrangement links TRBV19 to TRBJ2-4; 7 nucleotides align to TRBD2. Looked up from germline, CDR1 is LNHDA and CDR2 is SQIVND (reference sequence). The CDR3 sequence is 14 residues long. V trimming: 8 bases; J trimming: 7 bases; junction bases outside the gene matches: 11. CDR3 residues: CASGSGQRGNIQYF. For the CDR3, the DNA is TGTGCCAGTGGATCGGGCCAGCGGGGCAACATTCAGTACTTC. Using reference TRBV19 and TRBJ2-4 for the parts outside the CDR3, the full variable domain is DGGITQSPKYLFRKEGQNVTLSCEQNLNHDAMYWYRQDPGQGLRLIYYSQIVNDFQKGDIAEGYSVSREKKESFPLTVTSAQKNPTAFYLCASGSGQRGNIQYFGAGTRLSVL.

This clone was seen only once. The rearrangement joins TRBV12-3 or TRBV12-4 to TRBJ1-6; D unclear. V was trimmed by 6 bases and J by 10 bases, leaving 13 bases between them. The CDR3 sequence is 13 residues long. This CDR3 reads CASRKGVESPLHF. The CDR3 DNA sequence: TGTGCCAGCAGGAAGGGAGTCGAATCACCCCTCCACTTT.

This chain uses TRBV2 with TRBJ1-1, with a weak D call TRBD1 (5 bases). Germline CDR1 SNHLY, CDR2 FYNNEI. The CDR3 consists of 18 residues. V was shortened by 6 bases and J by 0 bases, with 23 bases between the two germline ends. CDR3 amino acids: CASSVPRGDWYMNTEAFF. As DNA, the CDR3 is TGTGCCAGCAGCGTTCCTCGGGGGGATTGGTACATGAACACTGAAGCTTTCTTT.

The rearrangement joins TRBV4-3 to TRBJ2-7; D perhaps matches TRBD1 (7 bases). Germline CDR1 LGHNA, CDR2 YSLEER. The CDR3 length is 14 residues. The V and J ends lost 4 bases and 5 bases respectively, with 15 bases between them. The CDR3 DNA reads as TGCGCCAGCAGCCTACTCAGGGGGGCGAACGAGCAGTACTTC. Its translation is CASSLLRGANEQYF.